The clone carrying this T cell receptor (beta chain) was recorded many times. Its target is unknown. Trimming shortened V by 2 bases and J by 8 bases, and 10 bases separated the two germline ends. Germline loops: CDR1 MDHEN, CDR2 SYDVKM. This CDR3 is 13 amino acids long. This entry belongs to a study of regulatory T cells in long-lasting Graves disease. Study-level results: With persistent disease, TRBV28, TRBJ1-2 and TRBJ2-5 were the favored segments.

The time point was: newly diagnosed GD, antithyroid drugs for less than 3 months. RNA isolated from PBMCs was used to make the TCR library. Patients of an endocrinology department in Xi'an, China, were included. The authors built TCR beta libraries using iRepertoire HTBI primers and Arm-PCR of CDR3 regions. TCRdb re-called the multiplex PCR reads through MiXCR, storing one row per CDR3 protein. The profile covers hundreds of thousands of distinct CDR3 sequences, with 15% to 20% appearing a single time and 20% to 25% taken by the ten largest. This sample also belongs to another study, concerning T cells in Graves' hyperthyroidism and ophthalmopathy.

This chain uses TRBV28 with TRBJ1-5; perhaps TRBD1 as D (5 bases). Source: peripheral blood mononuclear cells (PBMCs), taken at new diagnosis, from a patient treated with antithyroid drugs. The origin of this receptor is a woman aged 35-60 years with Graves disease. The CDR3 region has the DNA TGTGCCAGCAGTTTACTGGGGGTCGAGCCCCAGCATTTT. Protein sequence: CASSLLGVEPQHF.